A single sample gave rise to the 14 T cell receptor beta chains below, sequenced in a study of neoadjuvant nivolumab and ipilimumab in lung cancer. Data came from immunoSEQ multiplex PCR; TCRdb stores just in-frame clones and leaves some out. The sample includes around 2,000 clones, approximately 84% of them seen just once. Sequenced material: adjacent normal lung tissue, taken after neoadjuvant nivolumab, alone or with ipilimumab, at or shortly before surgery. These receptors all stem from an adult with non-small cell lung cancer.

The chain has TRBV27 and TRBJ2-7; D is perhaps TRBD1 (6 bases). The germline CDR1 and CDR2 sequences are MNHEY and SMNVEV (reference sequence). Trimming pared 5 bases from V and 2 bases from J, leaving 16 bases between. The CDR3 length is 15 residues. The CDR3 spells CASSTTGRTPYEQYF. CDR3 DNA sequence: TGTGCCAGCAGTACGACAGGTAGGACACCCTACGAGCAGTACTTC.

This clone has just one count. V is TRBV11-3 and J is TRBJ1-5, with TRBD1 matching 11 bases. The germline V gene has CDR1 SGHNT and CDR2 YENEEA. The CDR3 covers 17 residues. With V trimmed by 4 bases and J by 4 bases, 9 bases remained unmatched. The CDR3 DNA sequence: TGTGCCAGCAGCTGCTTACCCGGGACAGGGGGAAATCAGCCCCAGCATTTT. It specifies CASSCLPGTGGNQPQHF.

The chain couples TRBV5-1 to TRBJ1-2; a possible D gene is TRBD1 (6 bases). V gave up 4 bases and J gave up 4 bases, with 17 bases separating them. Germline V lookup: CDR1 SGHRS, CDR2 YFSETQ. This CDR3 has 15 amino acids. The CDR3 sequence is CASSAAGAGRYGYTF. DNA of the CDR3: TGCGCCAGCAGCGCCGCAGGGGCCGGCCGCTATGGCTACACCTTC.

This clone was counted a single time. J is TRBJ2-5 and V is TRBV30; a possible D gene is TRBD1 (7 bases). The germline V gene has CDR1 GTSNPN and CDR2 SVGIG (reference sequence). The CDR3 covers 16 residues. The germline V and J ends were trimmed by 2 bases and 5 bases, with 21 bases remaining between them. This CDR3 is CAWSPPGGSAGETQYF. CDR3 nucleotide sequence: TGTGCCTGGAGTCCTCCAGGGGGTTCGGCGGGGGAGACCCAGTACTTC.

The J gene is TRBJ1-1, the V gene TRBV18; weak D call: TRBD1 (5 bases). The CDR3 loop spans 15 amino acids. V dropped 5 bases and J dropped 4 bases, with 17 bases sitting between them. Germline loops: CDR1 KGHSH, CDR2 LQKENI. CDR3 nucleotide sequence: TGTGCCAGCTCAGTCAGTCTGACAGAGTTCACTGAAGCTTTCTTT. This translates into CASSVSLTEFTEAFF.

This chain links TRBV5-6 with TRBJ2-5, with D uncertain. V lost 2 bases and J 2 bases, leaving 7 bases between the germline ends. Germline values: CDR1 SGHDT, CDR2 YYEEEE. The CDR3 has 13 residues. CDR3 loop: CASSFRIQETQYF. In DNA, the CDR3 is TGTGCCAGCAGCTTCCGGATACAAGAGACCCAGTACTTC.

This chain connects TRBV7-2 to TRBJ1-2, with D possibly matching TRBD1 (6 bases). This CDR3 is 12 amino acids long. The germline V gene has CDR1 SGHTA and CDR2 FQGNSA. V lost 5 bases and J 4 bases, leaving 8 bases between the germline ends. The CDR3 protein is CASSQQGYGYTF. The CDR3 DNA follows: TGTGCCAGCAGCCAACAGGGCTATGGCTACACCTTC.

CDR3 nucleotide sequence: TGCGCCAGCGGAGGGACCGTAGGGTACGAGCAGTACTTC. Its translation is CASGGTVGYEQYF. V gene TRBV5-1 combines with J gene TRBJ2-7; D is perhaps TRBD2 (6 bases). Germline CDR1 SGHRS, CDR2 YFSETQ. Trimming pared 7 bases from V and 4 bases from J, leaving 15 bases between. CDR3 length equals 13 residues.

V usage is TRBV6-1 and J usage is TRBJ2-2, with D possibly being TRBD1 (6 bases). Germline CDR1 MNHNS, CDR2 SASEGT. This CDR3 comprises 15 residues. V was trimmed by 11 bases and J by 2 bases, leaving 18 bases between them. The CDR3 protein is CASRAGQQNTGELFF. In DNA form, the CDR3 reads TGTGCCTCCAGGGCCGGACAGCAAAACACCGGGGAGCTGTTTTTT.

The rearrangement joins TRBV7-3 to TRBJ1-1, with 8 bases that match TRBD1. V was clipped by 5 bases and J by 4 bases; unmatched bases: 3. CDR3 length: 13 residues. CDR1 and CDR2 (germline): SGHTA, FQGTGA. This chain's CDR3 is CASSATGGTEAFF. The DNA of the CDR3 is TGTGCCAGCAGCGCAACAGGGGGCACTGAAGCTTTCTTT.

J is TRBJ1-5 and V is TRBV28, with D possibly matching TRBD1 (6 bases). The CDR3 loop spans 16 amino acids. Deletions cut 7 bases from V and 1 base from J, with 17 bases between. The germline CDR1 and CDR2 sequences are MDHEN and SYDVKM. The CDR3 region is CASTEGGRGSNQPQHF. The CDR3 DNA is TGTGCCAGCACCGAAGGGGGGCGCGGGAGCAATCAGCCCCAGCATTTT.

J is TRBJ2-3 and V is TRBV18; D is possibly TRBD1 or TRBD2 (6 bases each). Germline assignment: CDR1 KGHSH and CDR2 LQKENI. V was cut by 2 bases and J by 4 bases, with 16 bases left in between. CDR3 length equals 16 residues. The CDR3 DNA reads TGTGCCAGCTCACCATGGGGGGCTTTCCCCGCAGATACGCAGTATTTT. As protein: CASSPWGAFPADTQYF.

This chain joins TRBV7-2 and TRBJ2-5; D ambiguous. Trimming took off 6 bases at V and 7 bases at J, with 12 bases between the two ends. CDR3 size: 12 residues. Germline CDR1 and CDR2: SGHTA and FQGNSA. The CDR3 is CASSRTGGTQYF. The CDR3 DNA reads as TGTGCCAGCAGTCGGACGGGTGGGACCCAGTACTTC.

The chain is built from TRBV6-4 and TRBJ1-1, with 9 bases that match TRBD1. The V and J ends lost 0 bases and 4 bases, in that order; junction bases with no gene match: 3. CDR3 length: 15 amino acids. CDR1 MRHNA and CDR2 SNTAGT come from the germline V gene. In DNA form, the CDR3 reads TGTGCCAGCAGTGACTCGGACAGGGGCTCCACTGAAGCTTTCTTT. Protein: CASSDSDRGSTEAFF.